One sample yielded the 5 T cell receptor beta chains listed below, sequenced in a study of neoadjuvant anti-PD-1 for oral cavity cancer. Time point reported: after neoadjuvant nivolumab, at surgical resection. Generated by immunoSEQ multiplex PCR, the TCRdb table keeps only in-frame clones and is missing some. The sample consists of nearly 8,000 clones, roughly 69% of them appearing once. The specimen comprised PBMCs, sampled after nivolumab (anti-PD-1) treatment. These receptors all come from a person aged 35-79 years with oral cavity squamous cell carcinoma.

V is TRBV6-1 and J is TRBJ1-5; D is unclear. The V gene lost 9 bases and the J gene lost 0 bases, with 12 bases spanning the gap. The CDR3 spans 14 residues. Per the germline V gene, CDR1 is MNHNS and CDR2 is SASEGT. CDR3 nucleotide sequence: TGTGCCAGTGATAACATACATAGCAATCAGCCCCAGCATTTT. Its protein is CASDNIHSNQPQHF.

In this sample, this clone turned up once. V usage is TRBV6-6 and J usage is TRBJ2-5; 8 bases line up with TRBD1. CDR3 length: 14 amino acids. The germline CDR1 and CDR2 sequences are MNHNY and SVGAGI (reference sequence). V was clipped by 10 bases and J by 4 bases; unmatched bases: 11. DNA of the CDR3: TGTGCCACCGAGACAGGGGACAGTCTAGAGACCCAGTACTTC. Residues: CATETGDSLETQYF.

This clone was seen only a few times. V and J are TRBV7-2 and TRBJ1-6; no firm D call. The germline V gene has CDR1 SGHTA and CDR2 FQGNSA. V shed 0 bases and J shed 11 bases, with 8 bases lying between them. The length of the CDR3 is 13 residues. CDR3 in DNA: TGTGCCAGCAGCTTAGCAAGGGAGGCACCCCTCCACTTT. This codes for CASSLAREAPLHF.

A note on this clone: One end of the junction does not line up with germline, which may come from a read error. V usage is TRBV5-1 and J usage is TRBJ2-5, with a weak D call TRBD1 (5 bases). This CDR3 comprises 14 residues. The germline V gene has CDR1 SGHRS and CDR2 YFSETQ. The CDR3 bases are TGCGCCAGCAGCTTGTGGCAGGGCCAAGGGACCCAGTACTTC. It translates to CASSLWQGQGTQYF.

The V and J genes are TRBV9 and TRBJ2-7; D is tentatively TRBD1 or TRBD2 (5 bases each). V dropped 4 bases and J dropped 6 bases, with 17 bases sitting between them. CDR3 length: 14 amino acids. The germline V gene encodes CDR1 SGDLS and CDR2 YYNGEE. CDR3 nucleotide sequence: TGTGCCAGCAGCCGGGGCTCCCGTGGGGGCGAGCAGTACTTC. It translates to CASSRGSRGGEQYF.